This T cell receptor (beta chain) was identified during a study of T cell responses to AZD1222 COVID-19 vaccine. Study observations and caveats: Nearly half of spike-specific TCRs reportedly go after variant regions that carry no mutations. The study sampled repertoires only after the peak T cell response. The donors showed a predominance of white British ancestry and of females, with possible underestimation of clonal diversity. Baseline antibody screening turned up just a handful of seropositive AZD1222 recipients.

Turning to this clone: Its antigen is not identified.

TCRdb's copy holds only in-frame clones and misses some; the assay was immunoSEQ multiplex PCR. Of approximately 140,000 clones in the sample, 80% to 95% were seen once. Germline V gene lookup returns CDR1 MNHNS and CDR2 SASEGT. Germline trimming cut 2 bases from V and 6 bases from J; bases unmatched to any gene: 12. CDR3 size: 18 residues. This TCR was recovered from an adult who received the AZD1222 COVID-19 vaccine. The chain is built from TRBV6-1 and TRBJ2-3, with 12 bases matching TRBD2. The sample was peripheral blood, taken 28 days after the second AZD1222 dose. Here the CDR3 reads CASSESGLAGQVGDTQYF. CDR3 bases: TGTGCCAGCAGTGAATCTGGACTAGCGGGACAGGTGGGTGATACGCAGTATTTT.